This TCR beta chain stems from a study of T cells after yellow fever vaccination. Study-wide background: Fractions of limited cellularity were prepared by means of SMART-Seq v4 Ultra Low Input.

Conversion of TCR transcripts into cDNA relied on 5'RACE template switching, which added a universal primer site and UMIs. One entry per CDR3 protein results from TCRdb running MiXCR on the 5' RACE reads. The table lists tens of thousands of distinct CDR3 sequences, about 6% of them singletons. This clonotype has at least ten counts. Its cognate antigen is unknown. Study findings and constraints: Highly abundant clonotypes carried over from the bulk population could end up in FACS-sorted repertoires as contaminants.

This CDR3 comprises 11 residues. Germline values: CDR1 DFQATT, CDR2 SNEGSKA (reference sequence). Between the trimmed V and J ends, which lost 3 bases and 7 bases, there was a span of 7 bases. This receptor was identified in a man younger than 30 who received the YFV17D yellow fever vaccine. The sequenced sample was CD4+ T cells sorted from PBMCs, obtained roughly 14 days after the first yellow fever vaccination. The gene calls are TRBV20-1 and TRBJ2-1; D is unresolved. CDR3 in DNA: TGCAGTGCTAGTTCAGCAAATGAGCAGTTCTTC. This gives the protein CSASSANEQFF.